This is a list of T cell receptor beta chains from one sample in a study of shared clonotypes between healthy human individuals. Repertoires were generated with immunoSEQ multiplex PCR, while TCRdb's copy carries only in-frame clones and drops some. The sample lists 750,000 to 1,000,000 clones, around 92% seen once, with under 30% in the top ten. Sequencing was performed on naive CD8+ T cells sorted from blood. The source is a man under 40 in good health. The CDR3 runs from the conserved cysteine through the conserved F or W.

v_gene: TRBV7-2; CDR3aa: CASSFGTSGWPGELFF
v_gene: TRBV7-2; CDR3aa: CASSFGQGAMGEQFF
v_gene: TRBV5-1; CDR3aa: CASSLGDADRDNEQFF
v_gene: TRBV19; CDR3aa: CASSVRAYYEQYF
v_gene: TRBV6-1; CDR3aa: CASSDTAASTYQETQYF
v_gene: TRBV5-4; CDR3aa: CASSDPDGANYGYTF
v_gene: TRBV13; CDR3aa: CASSWGGDGYTF
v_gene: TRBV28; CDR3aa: CASSLDRASGKSYNEQFF
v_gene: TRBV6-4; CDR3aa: CARPKGTAQQFF
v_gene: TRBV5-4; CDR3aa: CASSLSGGTGYTF
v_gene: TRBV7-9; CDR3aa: CASNHGSKPYEQYF
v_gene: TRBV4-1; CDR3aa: CASSQEGDFSYEQYF
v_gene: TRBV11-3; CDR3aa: CASSCVAGVIATNEKLFF
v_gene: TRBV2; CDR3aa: CASSAGTIMNTEAFF
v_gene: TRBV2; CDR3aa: CASPSPRRPPGSYNEQFF
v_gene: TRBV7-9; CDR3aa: CASSADRENTGELFF
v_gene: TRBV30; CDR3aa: CAWSGGGPTDTQYF
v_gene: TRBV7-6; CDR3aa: CASSAPGLAGYNEQFF
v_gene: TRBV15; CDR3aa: CATSRSDKNTDTQYF
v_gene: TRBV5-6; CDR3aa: CASTLMVGTATDTQYF
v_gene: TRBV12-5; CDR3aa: CASGWGPVGTGVYGYTF
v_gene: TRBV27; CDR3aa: CASSLLGSAYEQYF
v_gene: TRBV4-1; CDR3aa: CASSQLRDSTGELFF
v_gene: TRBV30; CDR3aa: CAWSVMGGLAETQYF
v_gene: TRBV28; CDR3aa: CASSSRTQGANYNEQFF
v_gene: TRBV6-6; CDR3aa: CASRPWVAGGTDTQYF
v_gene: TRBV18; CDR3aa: CASSPLGTETDTQYF
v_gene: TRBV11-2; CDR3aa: CASSSRDRGREETQYF
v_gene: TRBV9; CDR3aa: CASSGTLAGEDHEQYF
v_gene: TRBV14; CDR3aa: CASSQESTDTQYF
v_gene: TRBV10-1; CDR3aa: CASNRTGGRYEQYF
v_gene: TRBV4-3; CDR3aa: CASSQRSPSGSRGEQFF
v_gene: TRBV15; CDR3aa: CATSRGWTARGTYNEQFF
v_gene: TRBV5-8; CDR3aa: CASSLRDRVQLNYGYTF
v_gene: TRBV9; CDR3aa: CASSAGYTF
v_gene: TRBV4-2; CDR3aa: CASSQVEGYTNEKLFF
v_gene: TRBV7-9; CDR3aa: CASSPDRVGEQFF
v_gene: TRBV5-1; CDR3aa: CASSWDRPTGELFF
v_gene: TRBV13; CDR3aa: CASSFGSGPYNEQFF
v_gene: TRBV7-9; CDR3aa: CASSPQLTGQGTDTQYF
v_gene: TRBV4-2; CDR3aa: CASSPRDRIYNEQFF
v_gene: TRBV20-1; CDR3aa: CSDRVYTEAFF
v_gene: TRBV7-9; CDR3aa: CASSLPGLAGGPQQFF
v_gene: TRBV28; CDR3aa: CASSSRGSRGQETQYF
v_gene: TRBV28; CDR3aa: CASSLRGHHAGAPYEQYF